This T cell receptor (beta chain) was identified during a study of cytomegalovirus exposure and HLA in healthy donors. The PCR employed 60 Vbeta primers together with 13 Jbeta primers. Source study methods: A later analysis tallied roughly 77 million unique TCR beta chains, around 11 million of them shared. Only in-frame clones appear in the TCRdb table, and some are missing; sequencing was by immunoSEQ multiplex PCR. V, J and clone size are taken as reported in that table, and D and trimming were inferred from the DNA itself. The table lists about 210,000 clones, around four fifths of them singletons. CDR1 is PRHDT and CDR2 is FYEKMQ in the germline V gene (reference sequence). The CDR3 has 16 residues. The germline V and J ends were trimmed by 0 bases and 5 bases, with 14 bases remaining between them. Notes on the study in general: A previous analysis found most TCR beta V segments productive roughly 87% or roughly 30% of the time. A later analysis linked a missense DCLRE1C variant to TCR beta V- and J-gene trimming.

Regarding this clone: What it binds is unknown.

V gene TRBV13 combines with J gene TRBJ2-1, with D perhaps matching TRBD2 (6 bases). This TCR derives from a middle-aged man in good health and CMV-seropositive. The sample comprised PBMCs. The CDR3 coding sequence is TGTGCCAGCAGCTTAGGCCATTGGGACTGGAACAATGAGCAGTTCTTC. This sequence encodes CASSLGHWDWNNEQFF.